This T cell receptor beta chain was found in a study of blood T cell repertoires in COVID-19. This clone was detected a few times. This CDR3 comprises 14 residues. V shed 0 bases, J shed 6 bases, and the junction held 4 bases outside the gene matches. Germline V lookup: CDR1 GTSNPN, CDR2 SVGIG (reference sequence). Data came from immunoSEQ multiplex PCR; TCRdb stores just in-frame clones and leaves some out. This sample has 300,000 to 400,000 clones, with 88% found just once. The rearrangement links TRBV30 to TRBJ1-4; 7 nucleotides line up with TRBD1. The sample taken for sequencing was PBMCs or T cells enriched from blood (not recorded which). The clonotype comes from a woman aged 18-30 years who had recovered from COVID-19. CDR3 sequence (DNA): TGTGCCTGGAGTGTTGGAGGGGGCTATGAAAAACTGTTTTTT. Protein sequence: CAWSVGGGYEKLFF.